This T cell receptor beta chain was found in a study of CD8+ T cells in alopecia areata. Study context: Patients in the study were on tofacitinib for 6 to 18 months, then off it for 6 months. Study-level points and caveats: Sequencing of scalp tissue also captures the resident alphabeta T cells of normal skin. Since there was just one nonresponder, nobody can yet say how baseline CD8+ expansion ties to response. Significant decreases in scalp clonality and expanded CD8+ clones followed tofacitinib treatment.

V was cut by 4 bases and J by 4 bases, with 7 bases left in between. The CDR3 covers 12 residues. The germline CDR1 and CDR2 sequences are MNHEY and SVGAGI. RNA was extracted and reverse transcribed into cDNA as the sequencing template. The assay was immunoSEQ multiplex PCR, and TCRdb's table has in-frame clones only and misses some. The sample carries around 200,000 clones, roughly three fifths recorded once. Stated treatment: oral pan-JAK inhibitor, 5-10 mg twice daily. Worth noting for this clone: Its antigen is undetermined.

This receptor was obtained from a human donor with alopecia areata. This material consisted of CD8+ T cells sorted from blood, taken at week 24, from a patient treated with tofacitinib. The genes are TRBV6-5 and TRBJ1-2; D is uncertain. This CDR3 is CASSSAGYGYTF. As DNA, the CDR3 is TGTGCCAGCAGTTCGGCCGGCTATGGCTACACCTTC.